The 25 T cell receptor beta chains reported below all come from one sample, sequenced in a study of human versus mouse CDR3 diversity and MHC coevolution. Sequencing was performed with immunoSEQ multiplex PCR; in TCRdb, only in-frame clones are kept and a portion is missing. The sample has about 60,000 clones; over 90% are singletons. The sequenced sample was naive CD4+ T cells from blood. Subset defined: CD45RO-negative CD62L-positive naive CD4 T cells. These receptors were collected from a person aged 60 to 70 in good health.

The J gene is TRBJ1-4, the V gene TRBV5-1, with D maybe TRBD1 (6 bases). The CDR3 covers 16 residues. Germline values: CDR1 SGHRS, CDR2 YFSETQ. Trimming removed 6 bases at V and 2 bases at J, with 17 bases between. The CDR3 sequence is CASNTGQTGTNEKLFF. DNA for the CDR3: TGCGCCAGCAACACCGGCCAAACAGGGACTAATGAAAAACTGTTTTTT.

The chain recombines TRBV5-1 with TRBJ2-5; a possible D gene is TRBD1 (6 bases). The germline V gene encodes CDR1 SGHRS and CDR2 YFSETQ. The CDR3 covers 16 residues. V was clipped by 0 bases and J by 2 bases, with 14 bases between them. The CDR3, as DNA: TGCGCCAGCAGCTTGGGGGCAGGGGCTCGACAAGAGACCCAGTACTTC. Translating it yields CASSLGAGARQETQYF.

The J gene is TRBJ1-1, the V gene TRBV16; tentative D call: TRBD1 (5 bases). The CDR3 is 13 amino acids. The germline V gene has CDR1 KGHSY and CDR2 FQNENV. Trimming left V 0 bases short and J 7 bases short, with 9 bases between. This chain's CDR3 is CASSQSRQSEAFF. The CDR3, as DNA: TGTGCCAGCAGCCAATCCCGACAGAGTGAAGCTTTCTTT.

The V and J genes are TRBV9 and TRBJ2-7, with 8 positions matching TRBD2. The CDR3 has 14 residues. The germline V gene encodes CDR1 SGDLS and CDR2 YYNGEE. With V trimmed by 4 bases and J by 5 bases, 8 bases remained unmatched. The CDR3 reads CASSPGLGGHEQYF. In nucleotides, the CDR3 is TGTGCCAGCAGCCCGGGACTAGGAGGCCACGAGCAGTACTTC.

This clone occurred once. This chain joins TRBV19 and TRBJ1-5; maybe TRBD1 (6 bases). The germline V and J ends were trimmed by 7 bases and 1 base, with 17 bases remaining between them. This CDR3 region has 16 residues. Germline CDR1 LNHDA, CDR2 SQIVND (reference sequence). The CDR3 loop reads CASTSKITGSNQPQHF. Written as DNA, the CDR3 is TGTGCCAGTACCTCCAAAATCACAGGGAGCAATCAGCCCCAGCATTTT.

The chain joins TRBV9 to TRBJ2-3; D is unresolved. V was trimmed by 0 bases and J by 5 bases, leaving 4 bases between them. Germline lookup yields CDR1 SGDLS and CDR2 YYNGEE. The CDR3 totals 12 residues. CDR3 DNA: TGTGCCAGCAGCGTAGGGCAAGATACGCAGTATTTT. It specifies CASSVGQDTQYF. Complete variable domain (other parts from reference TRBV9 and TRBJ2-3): DSGVTQTPKHLITATGQRVTLRCSPRSGDLSVYWYQQSLDQGLQFLIQYYNGEERAKGNILERFSAQQFPDLHSELNLSSLELGDSALYFCASSVGQDTQYFGPGTRLTVL.

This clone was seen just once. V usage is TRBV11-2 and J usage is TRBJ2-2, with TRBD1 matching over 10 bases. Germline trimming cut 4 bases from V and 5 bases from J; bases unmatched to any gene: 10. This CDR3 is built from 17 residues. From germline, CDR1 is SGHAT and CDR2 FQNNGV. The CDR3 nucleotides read TGTGCCAGCAGCTCCGGACAGGGGGGTCAGAGGACCGGGGAGCTGTTTTTT. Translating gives CASSSGQGGQRTGELFF.

The DNA of the CDR3 is TGTGCCAGCAGCTCTCCTTACAGGGAAGCAGATACGCAGTATTTT. Its translation: CASSSPYREADTQYF. The chain couples TRBV5-6 to TRBJ2-3, with D maybe TRBD1 (6 bases). V lost 3 bases to trimming and J lost 4 bases, with 15 bases between them. There are 15 residues in the CDR3. Germline loops: CDR1 SGHDT, CDR2 YYEEEE.

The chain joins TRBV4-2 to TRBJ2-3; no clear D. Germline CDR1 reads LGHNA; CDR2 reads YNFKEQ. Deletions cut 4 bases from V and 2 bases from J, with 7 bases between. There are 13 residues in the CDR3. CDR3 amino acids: CASSREVTDTQYF. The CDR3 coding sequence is TGTGCCAGCAGCCGCGAGGTCACAGATACGCAGTATTTT.

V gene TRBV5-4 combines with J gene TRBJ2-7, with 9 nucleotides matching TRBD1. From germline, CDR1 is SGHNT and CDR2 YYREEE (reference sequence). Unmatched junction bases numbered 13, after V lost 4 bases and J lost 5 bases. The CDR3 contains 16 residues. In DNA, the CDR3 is TGTGCCAGCAGCCACCATCCCGGGACAGGGAACCACGAGCAGTACTTC. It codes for CASSHHPGTGNHEQYF.

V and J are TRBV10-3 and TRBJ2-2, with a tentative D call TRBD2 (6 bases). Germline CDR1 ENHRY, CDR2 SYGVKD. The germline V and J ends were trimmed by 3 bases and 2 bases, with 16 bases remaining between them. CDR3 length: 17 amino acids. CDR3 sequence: CAISDSDGGINTGELFF. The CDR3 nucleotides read TGTGCCATCAGTGATTCCGATGGAGGGATAAACACCGGGGAGCTGTTTTTT.

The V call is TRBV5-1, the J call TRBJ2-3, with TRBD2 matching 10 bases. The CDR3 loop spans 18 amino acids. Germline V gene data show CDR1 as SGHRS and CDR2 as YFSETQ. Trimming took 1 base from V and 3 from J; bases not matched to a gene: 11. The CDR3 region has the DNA TGCGCCAGCAGCTTGTGGGCTAGCGGGAGAGGTCGGACAGATACGCAGTATTTT. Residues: CASSLWASGRGRTDTQYF.

CDR3: CASSRDRGETQYF. Here the CDR3 DNA reads TGTGCCAGCAGCCGGGACAGGGGCGAGACCCAGTACTTC. The rearrangement uses TRBV7-3 and TRBJ2-5; 10 nucleotides match TRBD1. CDR1 is SGHTA, CDR2 FQGTGA, per germline. This CDR3 spans 13 amino acids. Trimming at V came to 5 bases and at J to 5 bases, leaving 2 bases not matched to a gene.

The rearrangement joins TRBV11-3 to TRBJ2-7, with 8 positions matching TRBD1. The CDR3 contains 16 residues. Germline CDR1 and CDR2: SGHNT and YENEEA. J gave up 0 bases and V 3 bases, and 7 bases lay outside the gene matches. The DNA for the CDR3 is TGTGCCAGCAGCTTGCAGGGGGCAATAAGCTCCTACGAGCAGTACTTC. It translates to CASSLQGAISSYEQYF.

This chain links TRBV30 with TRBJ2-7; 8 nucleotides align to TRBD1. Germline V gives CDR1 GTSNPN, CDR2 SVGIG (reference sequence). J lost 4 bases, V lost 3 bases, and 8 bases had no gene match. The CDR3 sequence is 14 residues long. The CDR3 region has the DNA TGTGCCTGGAGGGCAGGGGGCGCGGGGTACGAGCAGTACTTC. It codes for CAWRAGGAGYEQYF.

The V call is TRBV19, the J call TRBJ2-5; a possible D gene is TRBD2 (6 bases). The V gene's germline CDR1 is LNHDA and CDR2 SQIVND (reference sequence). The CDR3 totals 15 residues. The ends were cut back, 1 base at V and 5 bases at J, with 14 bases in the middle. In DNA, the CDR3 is TGTGCCAGTAGTATAGTCCCGGGAGCGTTCGAGACCCAGTACTTC. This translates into CASSIVPGAFETQYF.

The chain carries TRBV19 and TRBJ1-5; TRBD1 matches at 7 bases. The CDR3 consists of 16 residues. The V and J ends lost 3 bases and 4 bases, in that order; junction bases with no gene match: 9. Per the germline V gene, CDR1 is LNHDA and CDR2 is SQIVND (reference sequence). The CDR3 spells CASSMVLGQINQPQHF. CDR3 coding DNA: TGTGCCAGTAGTATGGTCTTGGGACAGATTAATCAGCCCCAGCATTTT.

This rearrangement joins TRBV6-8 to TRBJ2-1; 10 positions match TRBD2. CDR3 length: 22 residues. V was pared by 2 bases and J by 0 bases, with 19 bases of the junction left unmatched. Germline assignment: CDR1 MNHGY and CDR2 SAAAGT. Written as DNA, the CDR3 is TGTGCCAGCAGTTACGTCAATAGTGTGGCTAGCGGGAGCCCTCCCTCCTACAATGAGCAGTTCTTC. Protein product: CASSYVNSVASGSPPSYNEQFF.

CDR3 coding DNA: TGTGCCAGCTCGCAGGGGGCTGGCGAGACCCAGTACTTC. This sequence encodes CASSQGAGETQYF. This sequence joins TRBV7-3 and TRBJ2-5; 8 bases are shared with TRBD1. The CDR3 has 13 residues. Germline V gene sequence: CDR1 SGHTA, CDR2 FQGTGA. With V trimmed by 8 bases and J by 5 bases, 7 bases remained unmatched.

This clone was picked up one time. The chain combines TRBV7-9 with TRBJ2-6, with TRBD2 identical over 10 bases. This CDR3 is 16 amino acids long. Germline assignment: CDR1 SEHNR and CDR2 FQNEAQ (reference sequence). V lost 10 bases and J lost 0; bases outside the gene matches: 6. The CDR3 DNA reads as TGTGCCACCACTAGCGGGGTCAACTCTGGGGCCAACGTCCTGACTTTC. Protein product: CATTSGVNSGANVLTF.

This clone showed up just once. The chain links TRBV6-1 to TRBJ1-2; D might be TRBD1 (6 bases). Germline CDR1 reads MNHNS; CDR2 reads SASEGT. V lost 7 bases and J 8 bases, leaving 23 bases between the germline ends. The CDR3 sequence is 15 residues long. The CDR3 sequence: CASTTTGGASGGYTF. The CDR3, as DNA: TGTGCCAGCACCACAACGGGGGGCGCTTCAGGAGGCTACACCTTC.

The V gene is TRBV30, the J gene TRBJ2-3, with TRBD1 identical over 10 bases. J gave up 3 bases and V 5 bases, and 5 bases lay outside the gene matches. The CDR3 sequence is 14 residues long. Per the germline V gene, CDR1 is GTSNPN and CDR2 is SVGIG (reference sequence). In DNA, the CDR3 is TGTGCCTGGTCGGACAGGGGGAGAACAGATACGCAGTATTTT. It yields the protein CAWSDRGRTDTQYF.

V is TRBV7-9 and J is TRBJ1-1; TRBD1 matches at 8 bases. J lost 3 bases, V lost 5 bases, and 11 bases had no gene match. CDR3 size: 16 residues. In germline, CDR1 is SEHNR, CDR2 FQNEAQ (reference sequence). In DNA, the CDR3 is TGTGCCAGCAGCCCAGGTGGACAGGGAGGGCACACTGAAGCTTTCTTT. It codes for CASSPGGQGGHTEAFF. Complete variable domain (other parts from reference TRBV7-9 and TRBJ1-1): DTGVSQNPRHKITKRGQNVTFRCDPISEHNRLYWYRQTLGQGPEFLTYFQNEAQLEKSRLLSDRFSAERPKGSFSTLEIQRTEQGDSAMYLCASSPGGQGGHTEAFFGQGTRLTVV.

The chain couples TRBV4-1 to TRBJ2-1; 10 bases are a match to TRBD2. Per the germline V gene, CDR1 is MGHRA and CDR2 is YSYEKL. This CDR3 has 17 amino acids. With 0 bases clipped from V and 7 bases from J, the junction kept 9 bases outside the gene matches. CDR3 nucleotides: TGCGCCAGCAGCCAAGAGTCCTCCGGGACTAGCGTAAATGAGCAGTTCTTC. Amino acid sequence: CASSQESSGTSVNEQFF.

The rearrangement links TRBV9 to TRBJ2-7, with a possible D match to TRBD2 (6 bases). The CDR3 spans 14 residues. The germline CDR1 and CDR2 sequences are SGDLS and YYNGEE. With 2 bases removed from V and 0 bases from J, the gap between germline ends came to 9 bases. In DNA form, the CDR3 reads TGTGCCAGCAGCGTCTCGGGACTCTCCTACGAGCAGTACTTC. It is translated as CASSVSGLSYEQYF. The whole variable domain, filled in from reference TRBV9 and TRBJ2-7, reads DSGVTQTPKHLITATGQRVTLRCSPRSGDLSVYWYQQSLDQGLQFLIQYYNGEERAKGNILERFSAQQFPDLHSELNLSSLELGDSALYFCASSVSGLSYEQYFGPGTRLTVT.